This T cell receptor beta chain was sequenced during a study of T cells in Graves' hyperthyroidism and ophthalmopathy. The CDR3 regions of TCR beta were amplified from RNA transcripts. HTBI primers drove first-round RT-PCR of the TCR CDR3. MiXCR, applied by TCRdb to the multiplex PCR reads, yields one record per CDR3 protein. The table shows some 300,000 distinct CDR3 sequences, with roughly 15% occurring only once. Overall study results and limits: The model made its ophthalmopathy prediction, and onset followed a median about 6 months later.

CDR1 is ENHRY, CDR2 SYGVKD, per germline. V was trimmed by 5 bases and J by 1 base, leaving 17 bases between them. The CDR3 runs 17 residues. This clonotype was counted between two and nine times. The antigen is unknown. The sample was blood. This clonotype was sampled from a woman aged 40 to 55 with Graves' hyperthyroidism. V is TRBV10-3 and J is TRBJ2-2; D is perhaps TRBD1 or TRBD2 (5 bases each). The CDR3 loop reads CAISSPTGTLNTGELFF. The CDR3 DNA is TGTGCCATCAGTAGCCCGACCGGGACCCTGAACACCGGGGAGCTGTTTTTT.